The 14 T cell receptor beta chains below all came from one sample that was sequenced in a study of blood T cell repertoires in COVID-19. Some clones are missing from TCRdb's copy, which holds only in-frame ones; the method was immunoSEQ multiplex PCR. The data contain 81,000 or so clones, over 75% of them seen just once; the ten biggest clones take up 13%. Sequencing input: peripheral blood. These receptors were collected from a human donor in a cohort sampled during active COVID-19.

This chain links TRBV3-1 (or the pseudogene TRBV3-2) with TRBJ2-2; 9 bases fit TRBD1. The CDR3 runs to 19 residues. With V trimmed by 3 bases and J by 7 bases, 18 bases remained unmatched. Per germline, CDR1 LGHDT and CDR2 YNNKEL (reference sequence). The chain's CDR3 is CASSQVPGQGFGRDGELFF. CDR3 nucleotides: TGTGCCAGCAGCCAGGTACCGGGACAGGGTTTCGGGAGAGACGGGGAGCTGTTTTTT.

This clone has more than one count but fewer than ten. The rearrangement uses TRBV25-1 and TRBJ1-4; D perhaps matches TRBD1 (5 bases). From germline, CDR1 is MGHDK and CDR2 SYGVNS. V was cut by 10 bases and J by 8 bases, with 17 bases left in between. The CDR3 loop spans 13 amino acids. This CDR3 is CATQYGGGEKLFF. Written as DNA, the CDR3 is TGTGCCACCCAGTACGGGGGAGGGGAAAAACTGTTTTTT.

The rearrangement links TRBV11-1 to TRBJ2-1; 9 bases are a match to TRBD2. The CDR3 is 15 amino acids. Germline V gene sequence: CDR1 SGHAT, CDR2 FQDESV (reference sequence). Germline trimming cut 3 bases from V and 6 bases from J; bases unmatched to any gene: 6. The CDR3 sequence is CASSLGRGGPNEQFF. CDR3 sequence (DNA): TGTGCCAGCAGCTTGGGGCGGGGGGGCCCCAATGAGCAGTTCTTC.

The chain employs TRBV10-3 and TRBJ1-1, with D perhaps matching TRBD1 (6 bases). The CDR3 length is 13 residues. Per germline, CDR1 ENHRY and CDR2 SYGVKD. Trimming shortened V by 4 bases and J by 5 bases, and 11 bases separated the two germline ends. The CDR3 nucleotides are TGTGCCATCAGTGGCAGGGGAAGGACTGAAGCTTTCTTT. Its translation is CAISGRGRTEAFF.

This rearrangement joins TRBV11-2 to TRBJ1-3; D remains unclear. Germline V gene lookup returns CDR1 SGHAT and CDR2 FQNNGV. The CDR3 is made up of 13 amino acids. V was pared by 1 base and J by 5 bases, with 6 bases between. CDR3 bases: TGTGCCAGCAGCTTAGCCGGGAGAAACACCATATATTTT. Translating it yields CASSLAGRNTIYF.

This sequence joins TRBV12-3 or TRBV12-4 and TRBJ1-1; no definite D call. Between the trimmed V and J ends, which lost 8 bases and 8 bases, there was a span of 12 bases. There are 11 residues in the CDR3. This chain's CDR3 is CASDFLEEAFF. The CDR3, as DNA: TGTGCCAGCGATTTTTTGGAGGAAGCTTTCTTT.

The genes are TRBV2 and TRBJ1-1; the D gene is possibly TRBD1 (5 bases). Trimming stripped 8 bases from V and 5 bases from J, with 15 bases between. Germline CDR1 SNHLY, CDR2 FYNNEI. CDR3 size: 13 residues. The CDR3 nucleotides are TGTGCCAGCTACCACCAGGGTGATACTGAAGCTTTCTTT. Encoded protein: CASYHQGDTEAFF. The complete variable domain, with remaining parts taken from reference TRBV2 and TRBJ1-1, reads EPEVTQTPSHQVTQMGQEVILRCVPISNHLYFYWYRQILGQKVEFLVSFYNNEISEKSEIFDDQFSVERPDGSNFTLKIRSTKLEDSAMYFCASYHQGDTEAFFGQGTRLTVV.

This clone was recorded only once. DNA for the CDR3: TGCGCCAGCAGCCAGGGACAGGGGATGAACACTGAAGCTTTCTTT. Protein: CASSQGQGMNTEAFF. The J gene is TRBJ1-1, the V gene TRBV4-3; 10 positions agree with TRBD1. The CDR3 has 15 amino acids. Germline V gene data show CDR1 as LGHNA and CDR2 as YSLEER. The V and J ends lost 3 bases and 0 bases, in that order; junction bases with no gene match: 1.

J is TRBJ1-2 and V is TRBV7-3; D might be TRBD1 (6 bases). The V end was cut by 3 bases, the J end by 7 bases, with 12 bases between. The length of the CDR3 is 13 residues. Germline V gene sequence: CDR1 SGHTA, CDR2 FQGTGA. This CDR3 is CASSFSGGSGYTF. In DNA, the CDR3 is TGTGCCAGCAGCTTCTCTGGGGGCTCTGGCTACACCTTC.

The chain is built from TRBV30 and TRBJ2-5; 8 nucleotides line up with TRBD1. Germline V gene lookup returns CDR1 GTSNPN and CDR2 SVGIG (reference sequence). This CDR3 is built from 13 residues. Trimming at V came to 5 bases and at J to 4 bases, leaving 6 bases not matched to a gene. The CDR3 loop reads CAWEQDRGETQYF. The CDR3 nucleotides are TGTGCCTGGGAACAAGACAGGGGAGAGACCCAGTACTTC.

The chain uses TRBV7-2 and TRBJ2-7; D not certain. The CDR3 totals 14 residues. V was trimmed by 5 bases and J by 0 bases, leaving 11 bases between them. Germline V lookup: CDR1 SGHTA, CDR2 FQGNSA. CDR3 in DNA: TGTGCCAGCAGCCCGAGGCAGTCCTCCTACGAGCAGTACTTC. As protein: CASSPRQSSYEQYF.

This clone showed up just a few times. V gene TRBV7-3 combines with J gene TRBJ1-2; D not resolved. CDR3 size: 14 residues. The germline gives CDR1 SGHTA, CDR2 FQGTGA. With 4 bases removed from V and 8 bases from J, the gap between germline ends came to 17 bases. The CDR3 sequence: CASSSPGLSLGYTF. The CDR3 DNA is TGTGCCAGCAGCTCTCCGGGTCTCTCCCTGGGCTACACCTTC.

The chain combines TRBV18 with TRBJ1-5, with a tentative D call TRBD1 (6 bases). CDR1 is KGHSH and CDR2 is LQKENI in the germline V gene. The CDR3 covers 15 residues. The germline V and J ends were trimmed by 4 bases and 2 bases, with 12 bases remaining between them. The CDR3 loop reads CASSLEGVGNQPQHF. The CDR3 bases are TGTGCCAGCTCACTCGAGGGGGTAGGCAATCAGCCCCAGCATTTT. The variable domain in full, with the rest retrieved from reference TRBV18 and TRBJ1-5, is NAGVMQNPRHLVRRRGQEARLRCSPMKGHSHVYWYRQLPEEGLKFMVYLQKENIIDESGMPKERFSAEFPKEGPSILRIQQVVRGDSAAYFCASSLEGVGNQPQHFGDGTRLSIL.

The chain uses TRBV5-1 and TRBJ2-5; TRBD2 aligns across 11 bases. CDR3 length equals 17 residues. V lost 0 bases, J lost 0 bases, and 4 bases stayed unmatched. CDR1 SGHRS and CDR2 YFSETQ come from the germline V gene. The CDR3 sequence is CASSLALAGGYQETQYF. Here the CDR3 DNA reads TGCGCCAGCAGCTTGGCCCTAGCGGGGGGATACCAAGAGACCCAGTACTTC. Drawing the rest from reference TRBV5-1 and TRBJ2-5, the complete variable domain is KAGVTQTPRYLIKTRGQQVTLSCSPISGHRSVSWYQQTPGQGLQFLFEYFSETQRNKGNFPGRFSGRQFSNSRSEMNVSTLELGDSALYLCASSLALAGGYQETQYFGPGTRLLVL.